This TCR beta chain was recovered during a study of cytomegalovirus exposure and HLA in healthy donors. Study at large: From HLA-typed donors, an early data release held tens of millions of unique TCRs.

Overall study findings and caveats: Many donors carried some public TCRs, although rarity characterized most TCR sequences. 87-base-pair reads could not separate some V segments, including TRBV6-2 and TRBV6-3.

Points on this clone: Antigen: not known.

Germline V gives CDR1 SNHLY, CDR2 FYNNEI. There are 16 residues in the CDR3. The trim removed 8 bases at V and 3 bases at J, leaving 11 bases unmatched. The PCR was carried out with 60 Vbeta primers and 13 Jbeta primers. Libraries were prepared by immunoSEQ multiplex PCR; TCRdb keeps only in-frame clonotypes and omits some of them. The sample lists about 130,000 clones; nearly 85% were seen once. V is TRBV2 and J is TRBJ2-3; TRBD2 agrees at 10 bases. The source material was PBMCs. The TCR originated in a boy aged 10-17 years in good health and CMV-seronegative. The CDR3 sequence is CASPQSSGSGTDTQYF. The CDR3 nucleotides are TGTGCCAGCCCCCAGTCTAGCGGGAGCGGAACAGATACGCAGTATTTT.